A single sample gave rise to the 21 T cell receptor beta chains below, sequenced in a study of blood T cells in healthy people across ages. A second PCR of about 6 to 11 cycles used a sample-barcoded 5' primer and a J-beta primer mix. TCRdb re-called the 5' RACE reads through MiXCR, storing one row per CDR3 protein. The sample yields 1.8 million or so distinct CDR3 sequences, about two fifths seen once. The sequenced sample was blood. The origin of the receptors is a human donor in good health.

This clonotype appeared a few times. As DNA, the CDR3 is TGTGCCAGCAGTTCAGACCGGGACAGGGTCGACGAGCAGTACTTC. As protein: CASSSDRDRVDEQYF. The chain combines TRBV7-2 with TRBJ2-7; 9 bases line up with TRBD1. Germline V gene data show CDR1 as SGHTA and CDR2 as FQGNSA. The trim removed 6 bases at V and 5 bases at J, leaving 11 bases unmatched. The CDR3 length is 15 residues.

V gene TRBV20-1 combines with J gene TRBJ2-1; 10 positions agree with TRBD1. Germline trimming cut 4 bases from V and 3 bases from J; bases unmatched to any gene: 6. Per germline, CDR1 DFQATT and CDR2 SNEGSKA (reference sequence). The CDR3 has 15 amino acids. CDR3 nucleotide sequence: TGCAGTGCTAATCCGGGACAGGGGTTCTACAATGAGCAGTTCTTC. It yields the protein CSANPGQGFYNEQFF.

This clonotype was seen ten or more times. The rearrangement uses TRBV7-2 and TRBJ2-3, with D hard to call. Germline V gene sequence: CDR1 SGHTA, CDR2 FQGNSA. Between the trimmed V and J ends, which lost 0 bases and 0 bases, there was a span of 1 base. The CDR3 loop spans 13 amino acids. CDR3 sequence reads: CASSLASTDTQYF. The CDR3 nucleotides are TGTGCCAGCAGCTTAGCTAGCACAGATACGCAGTATTTT.

The chain combines TRBV15 with TRBJ2-5, with D unresolved. CDR1 and CDR2 from the germline V gene are LNHNV and YYDKDF (reference sequence). The CDR3 extends over 12 amino acids. V lost 5 bases, J lost 5 bases, and 9 bases lay in between. The CDR3 DNA is TGTGCCACCAGCGAAACAGACGAGACCCAGTACTTC. Translated, it gives CATSETDETQYF.

This clonotype has a handful of counts. The chain couples TRBV6-5 to TRBJ2-7, with TRBD1 matching over 8 bases. J was trimmed by 3 bases and V by 2 bases; bases with no gene match: 12. The CDR3 is 17 amino acids. The germline CDR1 and CDR2 sequences are MNHEY and SVGAGI. The DNA for the CDR3 is TGTGCCAGCAGTTACCCACGGACAGGGAAAAACTTCTACGAGCAGTACTTC. It specifies CASSYPRTGKNFYEQYF.

The chain joins TRBV6-6 to TRBJ1-4, with a possible D match to TRBD1 (5 bases). Trimming cost V 0 bases and J 16 bases, with 15 bases left between them. Germline-derived CDR1 and CDR2 are MNHNY and SVGAGI (reference sequence). The length of the CDR3 is 13 residues. The DNA of the CDR3 is TGTGCCAGCAGTTACTCGATGGGGGAGGAACCGTTTTTT. It is translated as CASSYSMGEEPFF.

This chain connects TRBV9 to TRBJ1-2, with D possibly matching TRBD1 (5 bases). In germline, CDR1 is SGDLS, CDR2 YYNGEE. Between the trimmed V and J ends, which lost 3 bases and 8 bases, there was a span of 17 bases. This CDR3 has 14 amino acids. CDR3 DNA: TGTGCCAGCAGCGATTTACAGGTTCCCGGGGGCTACACCTTC. Encoded protein: CASSDLQVPGGYTF.

The chain joins TRBV12-3 or TRBV12-4 to TRBJ2-3, with a weak D call TRBD1 (5 bases). V was shortened by 5 bases and J by 0 bases, with 12 bases between the two germline ends. CDR3 length: 15 amino acids. The CDR3 nucleotides read TGTGCCAGCAGTGGGGCCAGATCTAGCACAGATACGCAGTATTTT. It encodes CASSGARSSTDTQYF.

The chain is built from TRBV29-1 and TRBJ1-4; perhaps TRBD1 as D (5 bases). Germline loops: CDR1 SQVTM, CDR2 ANQGSEA. V dropped 1 base and J dropped 8 bases, with 14 bases sitting between them. The CDR3 spans 14 residues. CDR3 nucleotide sequence: TGCAGCGTTGAAGGGGACCCTGGAGGCGAAAAACTGTTTTTT. This translates into CSVEGDPGGEKLFF.

The genes are TRBV2 and TRBJ2-4; D gene ambiguous. Germline CDR1 reads SNHLY; CDR2 reads FYNNEI. The CDR3 is made up of 11 amino acids. The V end was cut by 2 bases, the J end by 13 bases, with 9 bases between. CDR3 loop: CASSERYGQYF. CDR3 in DNA: TGTGCCAGCAGTGAACGGTACGGGCAGTACTTC.

The chain couples TRBV2 to TRBJ1-2; D remains unclear. Germline CDR1 reads SNHLY; CDR2 reads FYNNEI. The V end was cut by 6 bases, the J end by 4 bases, with 15 bases between. The CDR3 has 14 amino acids. The CDR3 loop reads CASSTRASSYGYTF. The CDR3 DNA follows: TGTGCCAGCAGCACGAGGGCCTCCAGCTATGGCTACACCTTC.

This chain connects TRBV28 to TRBJ1-5, with D tentatively TRBD1 (5 bases). V was trimmed by 2 bases and J by 7 bases, leaving 15 bases between them. CDR3 length equals 15 residues. Germline CDR1 reads MDHEN; CDR2 reads SYDVKM. CDR3 in DNA: TGTGCCAGCAGTTTAAAGTGGGGGATTGGCCAGCCCCAGCATTTT. Amino acid sequence: CASSLKWGIGQPQHF.

In DNA form, the CDR3 reads TGTGCCAGCACGCAATCCAGGGTGATGACAGATACGCAGTATTTT. This sequence encodes CASTQSRVMTDTQYF. The chain carries TRBV12-3 or TRBV12-4 and TRBJ2-3; D is perhaps TRBD1 (5 bases). This CDR3 has 15 amino acids. V lost 7 bases and J lost 3, with 17 bases in between.

There are a few counts of this clonotype. The rearrangement uses TRBV7-9 and TRBJ1-3, with D uncertain. V lost 5 bases and J 4 bases, leaving 3 bases between the germline ends. This CDR3 has 11 residues. Per the germline V gene, CDR1 is SEHNR and CDR2 is FQNEAQ (reference sequence). CDR3 in amino acids: CASSIGNTIYF. The CDR3 DNA sequence: TGTGCCAGCAGCATCGGAAACACCATATATTTT.

The chain links TRBV7-9 to TRBJ2-5; 7 bases are shared with TRBD2. The last part of the DNA fits TRBJ2-7 better; the J call may be wrong. Germline CDR1 SEHNR, CDR2 FQNEAQ (reference sequence). This CDR3 is built from 11 residues. Here the CDR3 DNA reads TGTGCCAGCAGCTGCGGGAGCGAGCAGTACTTC. Translating gives CASSCGSEQYF.

This sequence joins TRBV6-5 and TRBJ2-4, with D possibly TRBD1 on 5 matching bases. V was clipped by 0 bases and J by 6 bases, with 9 bases between them. The CDR3 sequence is 14 residues long. Germline V gene lookup returns CDR1 MNHEY and CDR2 SVGAGI. The DNA of the CDR3 is TGTGCCAGCAGTTACTCAGGGGCCTTAAACATTCAGTACTTC. This gives the protein CASSYSGALNIQYF.

V and J are TRBV4-2 and TRBJ1-5, with D tentatively TRBD1 (6 bases). Per germline, CDR1 LGHNA and CDR2 YNFKEQ. The CDR3 consists of 14 residues. Trimming removed 4 bases from V and 6 bases from J, with 13 bases in between. The CDR3 region is CASSPRGGTQPQHF. CDR3 sequence (DNA): TGTGCCAGCAGCCCGAGAGGGGGAACTCAGCCCCAGCATTTT.

This clonotype was found many times. The chain links TRBV6-6 to TRBJ2-3; 8 positions match TRBD1. Looked up from germline, CDR1 is MNHNY and CDR2 is SVGAGI (reference sequence). Unmatched junction bases numbered 10, after V lost 6 bases and J lost 2 bases. This CDR3 region has 16 residues. This chain's CDR3 is CASSSGTGEHTDTQYF. The DNA of the CDR3 is TGTGCCAGCAGCTCCGGGACAGGAGAACACACAGATACGCAGTATTTT.

The V gene is TRBV7-2, the J gene TRBJ2-5; tentative D call: TRBD2 (6 bases). CDR3 length: 16 amino acids. CDR1 is SGHTA, CDR2 FQGNSA, per germline. The ends were cut back, 3 bases at V and 5 bases at J, with 19 bases in the middle. The CDR3 loop reads CASSLKAGGVGETQYF. CDR3 coding DNA: TGTGCCAGCAGCTTGAAGGCTGGCGGGGTAGGGGAGACCCAGTACTTC.

V is TRBV28 and J is TRBJ2-1; 14 nucleotides match TRBD2. The ends lost 7 bases at V and 0 bases at J; junction bases unmatched: 8. Germline CDR1 and CDR2: MDHEN and SYDVKM. This CDR3 contains 18 residues. CDR3 nucleotides: TGTGCCAGCATCAAAGGACTAGCGGGGGGCTCCTCCTACAATGAGCAGTTCTTC. It codes for CASIKGLAGGSSYNEQFF.

At least ten counts were recorded for this clonotype. The chain has TRBV29-1 and TRBJ2-7, with D perhaps TRBD1 or TRBD2 (5 bases each). This CDR3 has 15 amino acids. Per the germline V gene, CDR1 is SQVTM and CDR2 is ANQGSEA. V was clipped by 0 bases and J by 0 bases, with 12 bases between them. The CDR3 sequence is CSVEDLRGSSYEQYF. The CDR3 coding sequence is TGCAGCGTTGAAGATCTGAGGGGCAGCTCCTACGAGCAGTACTTC.